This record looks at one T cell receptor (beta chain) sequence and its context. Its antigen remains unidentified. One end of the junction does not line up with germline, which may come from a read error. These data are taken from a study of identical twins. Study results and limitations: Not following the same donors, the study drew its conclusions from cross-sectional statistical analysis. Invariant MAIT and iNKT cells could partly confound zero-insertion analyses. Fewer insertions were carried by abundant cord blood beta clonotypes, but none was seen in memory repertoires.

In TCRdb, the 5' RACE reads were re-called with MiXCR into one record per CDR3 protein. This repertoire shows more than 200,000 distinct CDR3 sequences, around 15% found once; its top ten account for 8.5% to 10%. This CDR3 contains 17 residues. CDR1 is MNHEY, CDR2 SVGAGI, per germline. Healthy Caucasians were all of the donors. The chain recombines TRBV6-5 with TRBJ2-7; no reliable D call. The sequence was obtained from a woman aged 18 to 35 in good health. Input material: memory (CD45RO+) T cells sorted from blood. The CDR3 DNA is TGTGCCAGCAGTCACTCTCTCGGTTCTGGGAAAGAATACGAGCAGTACTTC. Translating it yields CASSHSLGSGKEYEQYF.